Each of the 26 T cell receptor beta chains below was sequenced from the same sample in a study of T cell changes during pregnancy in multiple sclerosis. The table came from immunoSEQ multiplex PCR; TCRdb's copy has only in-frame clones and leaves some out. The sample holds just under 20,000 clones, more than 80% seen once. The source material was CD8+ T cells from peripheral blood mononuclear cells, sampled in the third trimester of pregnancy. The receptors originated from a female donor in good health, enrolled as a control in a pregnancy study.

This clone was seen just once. The CDR3 DNA reads as TGTGCCAGCATACACAGGGCCGGCTACGAGCAGTACTTC. Its translation is CASIHRAGYEQYF. The chain uses TRBV2 and TRBJ2-7; a possible D gene is TRBD1 (6 bases). The V gene's germline CDR1 is SNHLY and CDR2 FYNNEI. V dropped 7 bases and J dropped 3 bases, with 13 bases sitting between them. This CDR3 has 13 residues.

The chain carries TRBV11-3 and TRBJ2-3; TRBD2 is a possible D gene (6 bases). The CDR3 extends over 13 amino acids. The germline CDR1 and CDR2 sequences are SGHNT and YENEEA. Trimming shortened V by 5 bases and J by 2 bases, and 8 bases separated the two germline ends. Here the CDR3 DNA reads TGTGCCAGCAGCAGGGACTCCACAGATACGCAGTATTTT. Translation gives CASSRDSTDTQYF.

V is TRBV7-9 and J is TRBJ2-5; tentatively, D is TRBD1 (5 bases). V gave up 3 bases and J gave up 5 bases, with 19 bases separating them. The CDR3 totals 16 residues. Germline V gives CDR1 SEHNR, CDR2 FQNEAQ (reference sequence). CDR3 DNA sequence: TGTGCCAGCAGCTTGGCGACAGCGATCGAGTCTGAGACCCAGTACTTC. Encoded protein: CASSLATAIESETQYF. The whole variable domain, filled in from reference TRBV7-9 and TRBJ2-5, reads DTGVSQNPRHKITKRGQNVTFRCDPISEHNRLYWYRQTLGQGPEFLTYFQNEAQLEKSRLLSDRFSAERPKGSFSTLEIQRTEQGDSAMYLCASSLATAIESETQYFGPGTRLLVL.

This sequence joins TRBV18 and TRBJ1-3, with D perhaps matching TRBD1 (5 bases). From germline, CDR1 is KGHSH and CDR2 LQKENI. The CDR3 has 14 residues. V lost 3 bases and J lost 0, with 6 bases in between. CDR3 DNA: TGTGCCAGCTCACCGGGGCCCTCTGGAAACACCATATATTTT. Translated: CASSPGPSGNTIYF.

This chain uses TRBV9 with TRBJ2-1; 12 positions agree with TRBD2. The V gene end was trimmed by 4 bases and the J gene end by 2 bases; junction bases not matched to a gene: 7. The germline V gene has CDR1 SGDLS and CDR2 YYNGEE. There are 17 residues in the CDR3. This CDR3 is CASSLATSGGPYNEQFF. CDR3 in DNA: TGTGCCAGCAGCCTAGCGACTAGCGGGGGCCCCTACAATGAGCAGTTCTTC. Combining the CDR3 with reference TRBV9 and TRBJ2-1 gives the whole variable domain DSGVTQTPKHLITATGQRVTLRCSPRSGDLSVYWYQQSLDQGLQFLIQYYNGEERAKGNILERFSAQQFPDLHSELNLSSLELGDSALYFCASSLATSGGPYNEQFFGPGTRLTVL.

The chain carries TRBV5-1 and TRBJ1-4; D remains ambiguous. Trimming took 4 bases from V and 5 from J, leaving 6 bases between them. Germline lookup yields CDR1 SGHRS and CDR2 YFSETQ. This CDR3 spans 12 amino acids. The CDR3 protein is CASSASNEKLFF. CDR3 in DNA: TGCGCCAGCAGCGCTAGCAATGAAAAACTGTTTTTT.

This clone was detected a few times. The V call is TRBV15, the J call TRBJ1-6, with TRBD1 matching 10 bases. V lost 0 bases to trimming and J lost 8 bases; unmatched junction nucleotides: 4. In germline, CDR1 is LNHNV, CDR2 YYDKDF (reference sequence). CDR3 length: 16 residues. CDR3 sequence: CATSRDPGTGDSPLHF. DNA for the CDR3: TGTGCCACCAGCAGAGACCCCGGGACAGGGGATTCACCCCTCCACTTT.

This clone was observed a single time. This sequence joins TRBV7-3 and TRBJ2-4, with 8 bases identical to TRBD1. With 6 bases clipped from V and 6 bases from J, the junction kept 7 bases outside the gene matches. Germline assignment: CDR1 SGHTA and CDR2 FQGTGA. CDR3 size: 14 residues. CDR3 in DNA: TGTGCCAGCAGTCCTGGACAGGGCCTAAACATTCAGTACTTC. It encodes CASSPGQGLNIQYF.

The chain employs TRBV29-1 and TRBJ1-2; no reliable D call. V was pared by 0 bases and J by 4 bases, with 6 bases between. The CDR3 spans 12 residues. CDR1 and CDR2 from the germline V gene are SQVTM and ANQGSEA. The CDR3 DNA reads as TGCAGCGTTGAAGAGCGGTCCTATGGCTACACCTTC. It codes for CSVEERSYGYTF.

CDR3 coding DNA: TGTGCCTGGAGTGTAAGCTTGGACTTGGGCGCTGAAGCTTTCTTT. It yields the protein CAWSVSLDLGAEAFF. The chain uses TRBV30 and TRBJ1-1; D not resolved. This CDR3 comprises 15 residues. The V gene lost 0 bases and the J gene lost 6 bases, with 17 bases spanning the gap. The germline gives CDR1 GTSNPN, CDR2 SVGIG (reference sequence).

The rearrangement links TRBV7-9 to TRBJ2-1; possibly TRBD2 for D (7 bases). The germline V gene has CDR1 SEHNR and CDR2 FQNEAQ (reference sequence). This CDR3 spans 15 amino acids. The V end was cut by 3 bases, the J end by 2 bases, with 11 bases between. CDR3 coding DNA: TGTGCCAGCAGCTTGGGGGGGCTCACCTACAATGAGCAGTTCTTC. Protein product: CASSLGGLTYNEQFF.

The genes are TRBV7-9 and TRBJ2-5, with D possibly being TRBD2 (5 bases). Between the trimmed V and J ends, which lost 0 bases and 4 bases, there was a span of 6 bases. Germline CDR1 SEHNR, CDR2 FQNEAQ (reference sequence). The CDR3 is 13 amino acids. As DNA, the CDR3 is TGTGCCAGCAGCTTAGCCGGAGGAGAGACCCAGTACTTC. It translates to CASSLAGGETQYF.

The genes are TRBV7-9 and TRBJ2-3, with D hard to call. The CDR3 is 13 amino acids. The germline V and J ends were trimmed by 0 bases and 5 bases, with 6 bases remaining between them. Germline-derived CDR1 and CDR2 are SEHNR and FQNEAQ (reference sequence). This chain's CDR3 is CASSLAERDTQYF. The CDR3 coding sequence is TGTGCCAGCAGCTTAGCGGAGAGAGATACGCAGTATTTT.

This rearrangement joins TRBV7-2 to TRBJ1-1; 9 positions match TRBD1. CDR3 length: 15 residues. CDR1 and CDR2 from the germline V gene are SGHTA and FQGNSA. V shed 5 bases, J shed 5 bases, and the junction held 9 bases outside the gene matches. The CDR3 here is CASSDRGTGWTEAFF. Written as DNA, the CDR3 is TGTGCCAGCAGCGACCGTGGGACAGGGTGGACTGAAGCTTTCTTT.

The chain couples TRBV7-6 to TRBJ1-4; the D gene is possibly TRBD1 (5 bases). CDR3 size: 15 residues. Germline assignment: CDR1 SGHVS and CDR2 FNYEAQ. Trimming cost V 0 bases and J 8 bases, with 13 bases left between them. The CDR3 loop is CASSLAGEFGEKLFF. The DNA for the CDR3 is TGTGCCAGCAGCTTAGCAGGGGAATTTGGCGAAAAACTGTTTTTT.

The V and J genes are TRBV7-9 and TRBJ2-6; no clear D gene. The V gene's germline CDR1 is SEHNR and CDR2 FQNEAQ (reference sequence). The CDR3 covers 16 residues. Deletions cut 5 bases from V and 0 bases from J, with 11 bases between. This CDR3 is CASSPPTFSGANVLTF. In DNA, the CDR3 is TGTGCCAGCAGCCCCCCGACTTTCTCTGGGGCCAACGTCCTGACTTTC.

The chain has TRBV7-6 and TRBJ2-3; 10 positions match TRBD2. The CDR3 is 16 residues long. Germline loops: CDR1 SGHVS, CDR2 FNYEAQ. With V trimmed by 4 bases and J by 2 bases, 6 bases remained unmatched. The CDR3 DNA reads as TGTGCCAGCAGCTCTTTAGCGGGGGGCTACACAGATACGCAGTATTTT. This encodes CASSSLAGGYTDTQYF.

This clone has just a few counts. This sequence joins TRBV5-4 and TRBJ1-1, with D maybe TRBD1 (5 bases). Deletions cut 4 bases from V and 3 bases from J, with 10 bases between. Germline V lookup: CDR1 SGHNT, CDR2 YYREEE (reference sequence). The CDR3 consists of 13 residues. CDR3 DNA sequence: TGTGCCAGCAGCGCAACGGGGGACACTGAAGCTTTCTTT. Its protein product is CASSATGDTEAFF.

This CDR3 is CASSPSGAEGYTF. The CDR3 DNA follows: TGTGCCAGCAGCCCTTCGGGTGCTGAGGGCTACACCTTC. The V and J genes are TRBV9 and TRBJ1-2; D remains ambiguous. The CDR3 length is 13 residues. Germline V lookup: CDR1 SGDLS, CDR2 YYNGEE. V lost 4 bases and J 8 bases, leaving 15 bases between the germline ends.

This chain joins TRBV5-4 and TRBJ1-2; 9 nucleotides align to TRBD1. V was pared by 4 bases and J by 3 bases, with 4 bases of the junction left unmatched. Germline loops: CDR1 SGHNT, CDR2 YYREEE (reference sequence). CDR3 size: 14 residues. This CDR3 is CASSTTGGYYGYTF. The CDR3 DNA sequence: TGTGCCAGCAGCACCACAGGGGGCTACTATGGCTACACCTTC.

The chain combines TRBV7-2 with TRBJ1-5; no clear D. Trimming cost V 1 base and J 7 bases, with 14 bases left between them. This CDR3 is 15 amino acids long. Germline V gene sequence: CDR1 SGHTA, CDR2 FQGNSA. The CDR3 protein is CASSLEAGYRQPQHF. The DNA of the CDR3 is TGTGCCAGCAGCTTAGAGGCGGGGTATCGCCAGCCCCAGCATTTT.

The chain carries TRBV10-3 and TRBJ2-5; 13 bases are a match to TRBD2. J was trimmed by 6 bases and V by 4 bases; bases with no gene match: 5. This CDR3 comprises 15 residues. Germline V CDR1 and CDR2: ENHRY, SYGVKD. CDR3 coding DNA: TGTGCCATCAGTGCCCGGACTAGCGGGGGAAAGACCCAGTACTTC. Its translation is CAISARTSGGKTQYF.

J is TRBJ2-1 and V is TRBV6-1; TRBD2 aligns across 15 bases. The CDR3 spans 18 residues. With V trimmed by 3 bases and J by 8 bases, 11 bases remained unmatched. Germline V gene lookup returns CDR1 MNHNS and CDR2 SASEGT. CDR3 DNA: TGTGCCAGCAGTGACAACGGACTAGCGGGGGGGCTTATCCATGAGCAGTTCTTC. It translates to CASSDNGLAGGLIHEQFF.

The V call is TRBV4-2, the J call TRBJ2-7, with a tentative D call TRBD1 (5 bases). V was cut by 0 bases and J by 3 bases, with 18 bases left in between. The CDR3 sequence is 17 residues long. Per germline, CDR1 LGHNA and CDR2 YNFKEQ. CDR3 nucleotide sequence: TGTGCCAGCAGCCAAGATATTCCGTCCAGGGCTTACTACGAGCAGTACTTC. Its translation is CASSQDIPSRAYYEQYF.

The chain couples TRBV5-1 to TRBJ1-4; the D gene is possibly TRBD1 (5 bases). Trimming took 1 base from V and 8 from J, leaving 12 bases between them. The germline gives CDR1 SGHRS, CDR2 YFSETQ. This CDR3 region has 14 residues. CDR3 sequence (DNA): TGCGCCAGCAGCTTGTCGGGGGTATGGGAAAAACTGTTTTTT. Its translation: CASSLSGVWEKLFF.

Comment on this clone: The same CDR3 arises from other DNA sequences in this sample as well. CDR3 sequence: CASSQGTGTYEQYF. The CDR3 DNA reads TGCGCCAGCAGCCAAGGGACAGGTACCTACGAGCAGTACTTC. This chain uses TRBV4-3 with TRBJ2-7; 7 bases fit TRBD1. Germline V lookup: CDR1 LGHNA, CDR2 YSLEER. V shed 1 base, J shed 2 bases, and the junction held 2 bases outside the gene matches. The CDR3 consists of 14 residues.